This T cell receptor (beta chain) was found in a study of blood T cell repertoires in COVID-19. In germline, CDR1 is MNHNY, CDR2 SVGAGI (reference sequence). V was shortened by 7 bases and J by 4 bases, with 14 bases between the two germline ends. The length of the CDR3 is 14 residues. Profiling relied on immunoSEQ multiplex PCR, and the TCRdb table lists in-frame clones only, not all of them. The data contain 150,000 to 200,000 clones, around four fifths of them seen just once; the ten biggest clones take up approximately 19%. The chain recombines TRBV6-6 with TRBJ1-5; the D gene is possibly TRBD1 (5 bases). This receptor was identified in a woman at least 80 years old with acute or convalescent COVID-19. Material for sequencing was peripheral blood. CDR3 DNA: TGTGCCAGCACGGGACGGCTAGCGAATCAGCCCCAGCATTTT. It is translated as CASTGRLANQPQHF.